This T cell receptor (beta chain) was sequenced in a study of cytotoxic CD8 clonotypes in ibrutinib-treated CLL. For the study at large: A mean of around 260,000 productive templates and 90,000 or so productive rearrangements was obtained per sample. Findings of the study overall: Sustained-remission and progressing patients' sampling times differed. Age-matched healthy donor levels were exceeded by baseline clonality, which tracked circulating CD8+ T-cell counts.

To note about this clone: Its antigen is unidentified.

The CDR3 spans 13 residues. With 5 bases removed from V and 4 bases from J, the gap between germline ends came to 12 bases. Germline V gives CDR1 SGHNT, CDR2 YENEEA. The method was immunoSEQ multiplex PCR; TCRdb's version includes in-frame clones alone and lacks a portion of them. The sample records 100,000 to 150,000 clones, approximately 85% being singletons. The source is a human donor with chronic lymphocytic leukemia. This specimen was PBMCs, taken after 24 months of ibrutinib treatment. This chain joins TRBV11-3 and TRBJ2-7, with D unresolved. CDR3 protein: CASSLTDEYEQYF. The DNA for the CDR3 is TGTGCCAGCAGCCTCACTGATGAGTACGAGCAGTACTTC.